These T cell receptor beta chains were read from a single sample in a study of blood T cell dynamics during melanoma immunotherapy. Only in-frame clones appear in the TCRdb table, and some are missing; sequencing was by immunoSEQ multiplex PCR. The sample holds 17,000 or so clones; about 80% are singletons and the top ten take more than 6.5%. The material sequenced was blood, taken from a patient treated with checkpoint blockade. Every receptor here comes from a human donor with melanoma. The CDR3 runs from the conserved cysteine through the conserved F or W. D genes are given only for firm matches. Clone size is shown for a subset of rows, as once, few, many or a class of expanded clone.

D	size	V	J	DNA	CDR3
-	-	TRBV5-1	TRBJ2-5	TGCGCCAGCAGCTTGGGGAGGGTAGAGACCCAGTACTTC	CASSLGRVETQYF
-	few	TRBV5-4	TRBJ1-1	TGTGCCCTCGGAATGGCGGGTACTGAAGCTTTCTTT	CALGMAGTEAFF
-	-	TRBV5-5	TRBJ1-2	TGTGCCAGCAGCCCAGTGGGGCTGCCAACCTATGGCTACACCTTC	CASSPVGLPTYGYTF
TRBD2	-	TRBV28	TRBJ2-3	TGTGCCAGCAGTCGCTGGGGAGGGGGCACAGATACGCAGTATTTT	CASSRWGGGTDTQYF
-	-	TRBV14	TRBJ1-1	TGTGCCAGCAGGAGCCCCGGCCAGGAAGCTTTCTTT	CASRSPGQEAFF
-	few	TRBV19	TRBJ2-7	TGTGCCAGTAGTATTGGCGGCGATGCCTACGAGCAGTACTTC	CASSIGGDAYEQYF
TRBD2	-	TRBV9	TRBJ2-1	TGTGCCAGCAGCTATAGCGGGAGAGTCGACAATGAGCAGTTCTTC	CASSYSGRVDNEQFF
-	-	TRBV6-6	TRBJ1-5	TGTGCCGCGGGGGATAAACAGCCCCAGCATTTT	CAAGDKQPQHF
TRBD2	-	TRBV5-1	TRBJ2-1	TGCGCCAGCAGCGCCACTAGCGGGAGGGCGGCTGAGCAGTTCTTC	CASSATSGRAAEQFF
-	-	TRBV7-9	TRBJ2-3	TGTGCCAGCAGCCGGGCGGGTGGCACAGATACGCAGTATTTT	CASSRAGGTDTQYF
-	-	TRBV5-1	TRBJ1-4	TGCGCCAGCAGCTTGCAGGGCCCTGAAAAACTGTTTTTT	CASSLQGPEKLFF
-	once	TRBV19	TRBJ1-2	TGTGCCAGTAGGTCCTCAGGGCTTGGCTACACCTTC	CASRSSGLGYTF
-	-	TRBV4-2	TRBJ2-7	TGTGCCAGCAGCCACCCGGATTACTACGAGCAGTACTTC	CASSHPDYYEQYF
-	-	TRBV4-2	TRBJ2-5	TGTGCCAGCAGCCAAGGCAGTCTTCAAGAGACCCAGTACTTC	CASSQGSLQETQYF
-	few	TRBV2	TRBJ1-2	TGTGCCAGCATTCGCACCGGGGGCAACTATGGCTACACCTTC	CASIRTGGNYGYTF
-	-	TRBV28	TRBJ2-5	TGTGCCAGCAACCCCGGCGTTGGCAGGGGCCAAGAGACCCAGTACTTC	CASNPGVGRGQETQYF
-	-	TRBV18	TRBJ2-7	TGTGCCACCGGATGGGGTAGCTACGAGCAGTACTTC	CATGWGSYEQYF
TRBD2	-	TRBV9	TRBJ2-3	TGTGCCAGCAGCGTAGTATCTAGCGGGACACTATTTAGCACAGATACGCAGTATTTT	CASSVVSSGTLFSTDTQYF
-	-	TRBV19	TRBJ1-6	TGTGCCAGTAGTACGGGACGGCGACGTTCACCCCTCCACTTT	CASSTGRRRSPLHF
TRBD2	-	TRBV6-6	TRBJ2-5	TGTGCCAGCAGCCCTAGCGGGACCCAAGAGACCCAGTACTTC	CASSPSGTQETQYF
-	-	TRBV9	TRBJ2-3	TGTGCCAGCAGCTATACCGATTTCACAGATACGCAGTATTTT	CASSYTDFTDTQYF
-	-	TRBV7-2	TRBJ2-7	TGTGCCAGCAGCCCTCCAGGGACTTACGAGCAGTACTTC	CASSPPGTYEQYF